These T cell receptor beta chains were read from a single sample in a study of blood T cell repertoires in COVID-19. This table comes from immunoSEQ multiplex PCR, and its TCRdb copy is limited to in-frame clones, with some not included. This table holds approximately 220,000 clones, around 80% found once. The sequenced material came from peripheral blood. All receptors derive from a man aged 40-55 years with acute or convalescent COVID-19. Each CDR3 is given with its conserved first and last residue. The order of the fields is CDR3 protein, CDR3 DNA, V gene, clone size, D gene, J gene, CDR3 length. A D gene is named only where the DNA matches it firmly. Clone size is not always given. Where it is, it says once, few, many or a class for expanded clones.

CASSPSGRVYNEQFF	TGTGCCAGCAGCCCAAGCGGGAGGGTTTACAATGAGCAGTTCTTC	TRBV5-5	NA	TRBD2	TRBJ2-1	15
CASSWTSGATSYNEQFF	TGTGCCAGCTCATGGACTAGCGGGGCCACTTCCTACAATGAGCAGTTCTTC	TRBV18	once	TRBD2	TRBJ2-1	17
CSVEGSFGVGETQYF	TGCAGCGTTGAGGGCAGCTTCGGGGTGGGAGAGACCCAGTACTTC	TRBV29-1	NA	NA	TRBJ2-5	15
CASSPTGLARDNEQFF	TGTGCCAGCAGTCCGACGGGACTAGCGAGAGACAATGAGCAGTTCTTC	TRBV27	NA	TRBD2	TRBJ2-1	16
CASSQGFGEGYTF	TGCGCCAGCAGCCAAGGATTCGGGGAGGGCTACACCTTC	TRBV4-3	NA	NA	TRBJ1-2	13
CASSQVWQGSGNTIYF	TGTGCCAGCAGCCAAGTCTGGCAGGGCTCTGGAAACACCATATATTTT	TRBV3-1/TRBV3-2	NA	NA	TRBJ1-3	16
CASSLDIGDTDTQYF	TGTGCCAGCAGCTTAGACATCGGGGACACAGATACGCAGTATTTT	TRBV11-2	NA	NA	TRBJ2-3	15
CSAPQDYEQYF	TGCAGTGCTCCCCAGGACTACGAGCAGTACTTC	TRBV20-1	NA	NA	TRBJ2-7	11
CASSMGLEYNEQFF	TGTGCCAGCAGCATGGGACTAGAATACAATGAGCAGTTCTTC	TRBV11-3	once	TRBD2	TRBJ2-1	14
CASTRTGWESPLHF	TGTGCCAGCACCAGGACAGGGTGGGAATCACCCCTCCACTTT	TRBV6-5	NA	TRBD1	TRBJ1-6	14
CASSFSSGRAIDTQYF	TGCGCCAGCAGCTTTTCTAGCGGGAGGGCCATAGATACGCAGTATTTT	TRBV5-1	NA	TRBD2	TRBJ2-3	16
CASSEVVVGDTQYF	TGTGCCAGCAGTGAAGTGGTAGTCGGAGATACGCAGTATTTT	TRBV6-1	NA	NA	TRBJ2-3	14
CASSPGTVGYNEQFF	TGTGCCAGCAGCCCGGGGACAGTGGGCTACAATGAGCAGTTCTTC	TRBV11-3	NA	TRBD1	TRBJ2-1	15
CASSLELLSTDTQYF	TGCGCCAGCAGCTTGGAGTTACTAAGCACAGATACGCAGTATTTT	TRBV5-1	NA	NA	TRBJ2-3	15
CAITGDATYEQYF	TGTGCCATCACTGGAGACGCCACCTACGAACAGTACTTC	TRBV10-3	NA	NA	TRBJ2-7	13
CASSLVAGVGYNEQFF	TGCGCCAGCAGCTTGGTTGCGGGAGTCGGGTACAATGAGCAGTTCTTC	TRBV5-1	NA	TRBD2	TRBJ2-1	16
CASSLSRQGYEQYF	TGTGCCAGCAGCTTATCCCGACAGGGCTACGAGCAGTACTTC	TRBV7-2	NA	TRBD1	TRBJ2-7	14
CASRDPGQAAAGYTF	TGTGCCAGTAGAGACCCGGGACAGGCAGCTGCTGGCTACACCTTC	TRBV19	once	TRBD1	TRBJ1-2	15
CASSLGQGYDEKLFF	TGTGCCAGCAGCTTAGGACAGGGGTACGATGAAAAACTGTTTTTT	TRBV7-9	NA	TRBD1	TRBJ1-4	15
CASSLRGLRHSYNEQFF	TGTGCCAGCAGCTTAAGAGGACTTAGGCACTCCTACAATGAGCAGTTCTTC	TRBV7-3	NA	NA	TRBJ2-1	17
CASSSGLATDTQYF	TGTGCCAGCAGCTCGGGACTAGCGACAGATACGCAGTATTTT	TRBV13	once	TRBD2	TRBJ2-3	14
CASSTYAGTPEGAFF	TGTGCCAGCAGCACTTACGCCGGGACTCCAGAGGGGGCTTTCTTT	TRBV5-5	NA	NA	TRBJ1-1	15
CASSQGPSSYEQYF	TGTGCCAGCAGCCAAGGCCCGAGCTCCTACGAGCAGTACTTC	TRBV3-1/TRBV3-2	NA	NA	TRBJ2-7	14
CASGGQMGDTQYF	TGCGCCTCTGGAGGCCAAATGGGAGATACGCAGTATTTT	TRBV5-1	NA	NA	TRBJ2-3	13
CASSLLRDSYNEQFF	TGTGCCAGCAGTTTACTCCGGGACAGCTACAATGAGCAGTTCTTC	TRBV28	once	TRBD1	TRBJ2-1	15
CASSFAGLADTQYF	TGTGCCAGCAGTTTTGCAGGGTTGGCAGATACGCAGTATTTT	TRBV27	NA	NA	TRBJ2-3	14
CASSFTSGDLLGDNEQFF	TGTGCCAGCAGCTTCACTAGCGGAGACCTCCTAGGTGACAATGAGCAGTTCTTC	TRBV11-2	NA	TRBD2	TRBJ2-1	18
CATLFAGGGDEQYF	TGTGCTACCCTATTCGCGGGAGGGGGCGACGAGCAGTACTTC	TRBV6-5	NA	TRBD2	TRBJ2-7	14
CASSYSRTSNNEQFF	TGTGCCAGCAGTTACTCGCGGACTAGTAACAATGAGCAGTTCTTC	TRBV6-5	NA	TRBD2	TRBJ2-1	15
CASSWGTGHETQYF	TGTGCCAGCAGCTGGGGGACAGGGCACGAGACCCAGTACTTC	TRBV5-6	few	TRBD1	TRBJ2-5	14
CASSQEFLTGEVDNQPQHF	TGTGCCAGCAGCCAAGAATTTTTGACAGGGGAGGTGGATAATCAGCCCCAGCATTTT	TRBV3-1/TRBV3-2	NA	TRBD1	TRBJ1-5	19
CASSLRQDNSPLHF	TGTGCCAGCAGTTTACGACAGGATAATTCACCCCTCCACTTT	TRBV28	NA	NA	TRBJ1-6	14
CASIDAGTANEKLFF	TGTGCCAGCATCGATGCCGGGACAGCTAATGAAAAACTGTTTTTT	TRBV6-5	NA	TRBD1	TRBJ1-4	15
CASRPDSRKHTIYF	TGTGCCAGTAGACCGGACAGTCGGAAGCACACCATATATTTT	TRBV19	NA	NA	TRBJ1-3	14
CASSIGGDEQYF	TGTGCCAGTAGTATAGGTGGAGACGAGCAGTACTTC	TRBV19	NA	NA	TRBJ2-7	12
CASSQGPPGFYGYGYTF	TGTGCCAGCAGCCAAGGGCCACCAGGGTTTTACGGCTATGGCTACACCTTC	TRBV14	NA	NA	TRBJ1-2	17
CASSVLQGDTQYF	TGTGCCAGCAGCGTCCTACAGGGCGATACGCAGTATTTT	TRBV5-4	NA	NA	TRBJ2-3	13